The clone carrying this TCR beta chain appeared a few times. Its matching antigen is unknown. Expressed TCRB transcripts were sequenced, since all the RNA that had been isolated was reverse transcribed. Sequenced by immunoSEQ multiplex PCR; TCRdb stores in-frame clones only, minus some. The table includes under 300,000 clones, roughly 10% detected once. The data originate from a study of beta chain features in type 1 diabetes. Whole-study results and caveats: Shortening of TCRB CDR3s, moderate but significant, appeared in all four CD4+ subsets of Type 1 diabetes patients.

Losses at the gene ends were 1 base for V and 9 bases for J; bases not matched to a gene: 5. Germline V gene data show CDR1 as SQVTM and CDR2 as ANQGSEA. The CDR3 loop spans 13 amino acids. The chain uses TRBV29-1 and TRBJ2-1; the match to TRBD1 covers 8 bases. The sequenced material came from naive CD4+ T cells from blood. This TCR was sampled from a man aged 25 to 40 with type 1 diabetes. CDR3 DNA: TGCAGCGTTGAAGGGACAGGGTGGGGTGAGCAGTTCTTC. It codes for CSVEGTGWGEQFF.